This TCR beta chain was profiled in a study of siplizumab effects on memory and regulatory T cells. Study-wide results and limits: No functional test confirmed suppression by proliferating siplizumab-culture Tregs. Naive or memory phenotype was unassignable for roughly 75-97% of proliferating CD4+ or CD8+ clones. In the presence of siplizumab, alloreactive sequences traceable to unstimulated CD4+ memory cells were significantly reduced. Naive T cells seemed more diverse than memory cells and seemed major alloresponse contributors.

A word on this clone: Its matching antigen is unknown.

The CDR3 has 17 residues. The V gene end was trimmed by 1 base and the J gene end by 5 bases; junction bases not matched to a gene: 11. Germline CDR1 is SGDLS and CDR2 is YYNGEE. Data came from immunoSEQ multiplex PCR; TCRdb stores just in-frame clones and leaves some out. The data hold around 65,000 clones, with 70% to 85% observed a single time. The V gene is TRBV9, the J gene TRBJ2-2; TRBD1 aligns across 7 bases. Specimen: memory CD4+ T cells sorted from blood. The origin of this receptor is a human donor in good health. CDR3 coding DNA: TGTGCCAGCAGCGTAACAGGGGACAGCGGTCGGACCGGGGAGCTGTTTTTT. Translating gives CASSVTGDSGRTGELFF.